These 13 T cell receptor beta chains were all obtained from the same sample, sequenced in a study of blood T cell repertoires in COVID-19. Sequenced by immunoSEQ multiplex PCR; TCRdb stores in-frame clones only, minus some. Of some 250,000 clones listed, approximately 91% are singletons. The sample taken for sequencing was peripheral blood. The receptors here all came from a woman in her twenties or thirties with acute or convalescent COVID-19.

The rearrangement joins TRBV7-2 to TRBJ1-2; D is ambiguous. The CDR3 contains 12 residues. Per germline, CDR1 SGHTA and CDR2 FQGNSA. With 5 bases removed from V and 8 bases from J, the gap between germline ends came to 12 bases. This CDR3 reads CASSPRTGGYTF. The CDR3 DNA is TGTGCCAGCAGCCCAAGGACGGGAGGCTACACCTTC.

This chain connects TRBV29-1 to TRBJ1-1; 7 bases agree with TRBD1. J gave up 4 bases and V 7 bases, and 9 bases lay outside the gene matches. The CDR3 length is 13 residues. Germline lookup yields CDR1 SQVTM and CDR2 ANQGSEA. CDR3 nucleotides: TGCAGCGGACGACAGGGATCTGTCACTGAAGCTTTCTTT. This translates into CSGRQGSVTEAFF.

The chain carries TRBV14 and TRBJ1-2, with 7 bases identical to TRBD1. Germline lookup yields CDR1 SGHDN and CDR2 FVKESK. There are 13 residues in the CDR3. With 5 bases clipped from V and 8 bases from J, the junction kept 8 bases outside the gene matches. CDR3 DNA sequence: TGTGCCAGCAGCAAAACAGGGGCGGGAGGCTACACCTTC. This translates into CASSKTGAGGYTF.

The chain recombines TRBV2 with TRBJ1-1, with 9 bases fitting TRBD1. The trim removed 6 bases at V and 0 bases at J, leaving 5 bases unmatched. Germline CDR1 is SNHLY and CDR2 is FYNNEI. There are 15 residues in the CDR3. CDR3 bases: TGTGCCAGCAGCGGACAGGGGCCGATGAACACTGAAGCTTTCTTT. This sequence encodes CASSGQGPMNTEAFF.

This chain joins TRBV27 and TRBJ2-7, with D possibly being TRBD2 (5 bases). Per germline, CDR1 MNHEY and CDR2 SMNVEV (reference sequence). The ends were cut back, 3 bases at V and 4 bases at J, with 13 bases in the middle. The length of the CDR3 is 14 residues. CDR3 coding DNA: TGTGCCAGCAGTTTTGAGGGTACCCTTTACGAGCAGTACTTC. Amino acid sequence: CASSFEGTLYEQYF.

This chain joins TRBV19 and TRBJ1-1, with 9 bases identical to TRBD1. Germline loops: CDR1 LNHDA, CDR2 SQIVND (reference sequence). The CDR3 loop spans 14 amino acids. J was trimmed by 6 bases and V by 5 bases; bases with no gene match: 7. DNA for the CDR3: TGTGCCAGTAGTCACCGGGACAGGGTTGCTGAAGCTTTCTTT. It yields the protein CASSHRDRVAEAFF.

The chain joins TRBV7-9 to TRBJ2-3, with D maybe TRBD1 (5 bases). Germline V gene lookup returns CDR1 SEHNR and CDR2 FQNEAQ (reference sequence). V was pared by 1 base and J by 2 bases, with 10 bases between. The CDR3 runs to 15 residues. In DNA form, the CDR3 reads TGTGCCAGCAGCTTAGGACTCAGGGACACAGATACGCAGTATTTT. Residues: CASSLGLRDTDTQYF.

The chain combines TRBV7-6 with TRBJ2-1, with D possibly being TRBD1 (6 bases). V was cut by 5 bases and J by 6 bases, with 20 bases left in between. This CDR3 spans 16 amino acids. Per germline, CDR1 SGHVS and CDR2 FNYEAQ. This chain's CDR3 is CASSQTSRARGNEQFF. The CDR3 nucleotides read TGTGCCAGCAGCCAAACGTCCAGGGCCAGGGGCAATGAGCAGTTCTTC.

The chain combines TRBV10-1 with TRBJ2-7; D may be TRBD1 (6 bases). The CDR3 is made up of 14 amino acids. The V end was cut by 3 bases, the J end by 1 base, with 10 bases between. Germline CDR1 WNHNN, CDR2 SYGVQD (reference sequence). The CDR3 loop reads CASSEGTPSYEQYF. The CDR3 DNA reads as TGCGCCAGCAGTGAAGGGACACCATCCTACGAGCAGTACTTC.

The genes are TRBV2 and TRBJ2-7; 7 nucleotides match TRBD1. Losses at the gene ends were 6 bases for V and 2 bases for J; bases not matched to a gene: 4. In germline, CDR1 is SNHLY, CDR2 FYNNEI. The CDR3 contains 13 residues. CDR3 sequence reads: CASSLGQPYEQYF. In DNA form, the CDR3 reads TGTGCCAGCAGCCTGGGACAGCCCTACGAGCAGTACTTC.

The chain is built from TRBV24-1 and TRBJ2-1; D is possibly TRBD1 (5 bases). V lost 6 bases and J lost 6, with 11 bases in between. This CDR3 has 13 amino acids. Germline CDR1 is KGHDR and CDR2 is SFDVKD. The CDR3 loop reads CATSRTGLNEQFF. The CDR3 DNA sequence: TGTGCCACCAGTCGAACAGGCCTCAATGAGCAGTTCTTC.

Only a few counts were recorded for this clone. This sequence joins TRBV9 and TRBJ2-5; 8 bases match TRBD2. Germline CDR1 and CDR2: SGDLS and YYNGEE. With V trimmed by 5 bases and J by 4 bases, 13 bases remained unmatched. The CDR3 has 16 amino acids. CDR3 nucleotide sequence: TGTGCCAGCAGTTCTAGCGGGTGGCTTAGTGGAGAGACCCAGTACTTC. Residues: CASSSSGWLSGETQYF.

The chain links TRBV4-1 to TRBJ1-1; tentative D call: TRBD1 (6 bases). Germline V CDR1 and CDR2: MGHRA, YSYEKL. Trimming took 4 bases from V and 0 from J, leaving 12 bases between them. The CDR3 is 15 amino acids. The CDR3, as DNA: TGCGCCAGCAGCCTAACAACAGGGTTGAACACTGAAGCTTTCTTT. Translation gives CASSLTTGLNTEAFF.